This T cell receptor beta chain is from a study of blood T cells in healthy people across ages. Findings of the study overall: Investigators treated diversity estimates from one million T cells as underestimates.

Through a sample-barcoded 5' primer and a J-beta primer mix, a second PCR was run for roughly 6 to 11 cycles. TCRdb re-derived calls from the 5' RACE reads in MiXCR, one entry per CDR3 protein. Here the sample spans 750,000 to 950,000 distinct CDR3 sequences, about a quarter being singletons. This clonotype was detected a few times. Its antigen is unknown. The study isolated at least 7 million PBMCs from each sample. CDR1 is SNHLY, CDR2 FYNNEI, per germline. The CDR3 contains 13 residues. V dropped 8 bases and J dropped 8; count of bases not matched to a gene: 5. These sequences were also reported in another study, on T cells of mothers and their children. Per that study: The donors comprised about 6 children and their three healthy Caucasian mothers. Overlap measured in related mother-child pairs was slightly, non-significantly higher than in unrelated pairs.

The sample consisted of blood. The chain links TRBV2 to TRBJ2-4; 11 positions match TRBD1. This TCR derives from a boy between 5 and 17 years old in good health. This chain's CDR3 is CASAPGQGDIQYF. The CDR3 nucleotides are TGTGCCAGCGCCCCGGGACAGGGGGACATTCAGTACTTC.